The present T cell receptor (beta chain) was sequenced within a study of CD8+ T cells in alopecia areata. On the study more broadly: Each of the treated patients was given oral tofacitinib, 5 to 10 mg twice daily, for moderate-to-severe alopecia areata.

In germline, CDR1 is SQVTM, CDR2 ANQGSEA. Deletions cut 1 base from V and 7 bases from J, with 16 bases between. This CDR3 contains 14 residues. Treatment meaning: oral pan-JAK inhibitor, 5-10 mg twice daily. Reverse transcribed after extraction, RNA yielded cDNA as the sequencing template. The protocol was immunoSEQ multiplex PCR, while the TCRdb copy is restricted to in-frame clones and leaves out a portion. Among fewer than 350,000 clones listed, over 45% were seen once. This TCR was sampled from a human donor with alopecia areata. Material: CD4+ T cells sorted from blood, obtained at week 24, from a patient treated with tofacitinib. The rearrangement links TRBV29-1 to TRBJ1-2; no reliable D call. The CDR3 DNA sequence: TGCAGCGTTGAAGTAGTGGCGAGAACCACTGGCTACACCTTC. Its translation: CSVEVVARTTGYTF.